The text below deals with one T cell receptor beta chain. Antigen: not known. The sample comes from a study of CD8 T cells in Susac syndrome. Study-wide findings and caveats: Susac-specific public clones were found in total CD8+ and CD8+ TEMRA repertoires, numbering approximately 16 and five, respectively.

A quantity of roughly 0.5 to 1 ug RNA underwent reverse transcription using random hexamers. A multiplex approach, immunoSEQ multiplex PCR, amplified TCR beta CDR3 across 54 Vbeta and 13 Jbeta. Each CDR3 protein is one row after TCRdb ran MiXCR on the immunoSEQ multiplex PCR reads. The sample yields about 85,000 distinct CDR3 sequences, roughly 94% seen once. In contrast to the negatively isolated CD8+ and CD4+ T cells, TEMRA cells were FACS-enriched. The clonotype was recovered from a human donor with Susac syndrome. The sample consisted of CD8+ T cells from PBMCs.

The CDR3 reads CATSREGDPVGEQYF. CDR3 nucleotides: TGTGCCACCAGCAGAGAGGGGGACCCCGTGGGCGAGCAGTACTTC. This chain links TRBV15 with TRBJ2-7, with D perhaps assigned TRBD1 or TRBD2 (5 bases each). This CDR3 has 15 amino acids. CDR1 is LNHNV, CDR2 YYDKDF, per germline (reference sequence). V was trimmed by 0 bases and J by 6 bases, leaving 15 bases between them.